This TCR beta chain was identified during a study of response to subunit inactivated influenza vaccine. TCRdb recomputed calls from the RT-PCR reads with MiXCR, one row per CDR3 protein. There are 800,000 to 1,000,000 distinct CDR3 sequences in the sample; approximately 22% occur only once, and roughly 10% lies in the top ten. This clonotype occurred a few times. The sample consisted of PBMCs from blood, taken around 5 days after vaccination. This TCR was recovered from a man aged 45 to 65 who received an inactivated influenza vaccine.

The CDR3 coding sequence is TGCAGTGGGGCATTTGGGGACACTGAAGCTTTCTTT. It yields the protein CSGAFGDTEAFF. The chain combines TRBV20-1 with TRBJ1-1; D gene unclear. Per germline, CDR1 DFQATT and CDR2 SNEGSKA (reference sequence). This CDR3 has 12 residues. V lost 7 bases and J lost 3, with 12 bases in between.